This paragraph covers one T cell receptor (beta chain) sequence. Its target is unknown. This sample is drawn from a study of cytomegalovirus exposure and HLA in healthy donors. In the study overall: An early data release held some 85 million unique TCRs from HLA-typed donors.

Both 60 Vbeta primers and 13 Jbeta primers went into the PCR. Produced via immunoSEQ multiplex PCR; TCRdb's table is partial and in-frame only. The repertoire holds approximately 51,000 clones, with 65% to 85% as singletons. CDR1 is MNHNS and CDR2 is SASEGT in the germline V gene. This CDR3 is built from 12 residues. The ends were cut back, 10 bases at V and 4 bases at J, with 13 bases in the middle. Study conclusions and caveats: It was shown in a later analysis that HLA-associated TCR beta chains were more clonally expanded than other, equally common chains. Reports described diagnosis of cytomegalovirus status by the classifier as highly specific and sensitive.

The rearrangement uses TRBV6-1 and TRBJ1-1; maybe TRBD1 (6 bases). This sequence was found in a boy aged 5-17 years in good health and CMV-seropositive. The sample taken for sequencing was PBMCs. In DNA, the CDR3 is TGTGCCACCCAGGGGTTTAGCACTGAAGCTTTCTTT. Amino acid sequence: CATQGFSTEAFF.